The sample holds many counts of the clone carrying this TCR beta chain. Its antigen is unknown. Via MiXCR, TCRdb re-called the 5' RACE reads, giving one row per CDR3 protein. The data show some 240,000 distinct CDR3 sequences, 8.6% seen once. The data belong to a study of CD8 T cells in ankylosing spondylitis. Broader study findings: About 8 highly homologous variants made up a TCR beta motif, and this motif appeared characteristic of ankylosing spondylitis blood.

This CDR3 has 14 amino acids. The germline CDR1 and CDR2 sequences are SGHRS and YFSETQ. Trimming cost V 3 bases and J 0 bases, with 6 bases left between them. The source of this sequence is a male donor with ankylosing spondylitis or in good health (not recorded which). The specimen sequenced was blood, either unsorted or a sorted T cell fraction (not recorded which). V gene TRBV5-1 combines with J gene TRBJ2-2; D call uncertain. The CDR3 region has the DNA TGCGCCAGCAGCTGGGTGTCGAACACCGGGGAGCTGTTTTTT. As protein: CASSWVSNTGELFF.